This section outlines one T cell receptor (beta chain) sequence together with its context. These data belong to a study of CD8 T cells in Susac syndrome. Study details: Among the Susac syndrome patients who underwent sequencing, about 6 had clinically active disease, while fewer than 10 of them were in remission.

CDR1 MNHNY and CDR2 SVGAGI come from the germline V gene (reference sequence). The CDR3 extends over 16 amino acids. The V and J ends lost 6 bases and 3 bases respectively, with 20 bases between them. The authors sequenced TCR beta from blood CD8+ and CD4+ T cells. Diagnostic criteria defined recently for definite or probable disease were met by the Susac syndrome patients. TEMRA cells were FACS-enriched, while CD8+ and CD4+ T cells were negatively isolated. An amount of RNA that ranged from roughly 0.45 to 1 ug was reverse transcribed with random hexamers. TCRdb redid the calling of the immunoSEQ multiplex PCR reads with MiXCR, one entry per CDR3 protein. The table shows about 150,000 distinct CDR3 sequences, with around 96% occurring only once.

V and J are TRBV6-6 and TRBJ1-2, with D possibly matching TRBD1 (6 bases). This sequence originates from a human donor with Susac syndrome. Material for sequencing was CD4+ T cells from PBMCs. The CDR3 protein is CASSQSLGGGDYGYTF. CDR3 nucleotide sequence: TGTGCCAGCAGCCAATCCCTAGGGGGAGGGGACTATGGCTACACCTTC.